These 30 T cell receptor beta chains were all obtained from the same sample, sequenced in a study of siplizumab effects on memory and regulatory T cells. The protocol was immunoSEQ multiplex PCR, while the TCRdb copy is restricted to in-frame clones and leaves out a portion. The sample has around 83,000 clones, more than 80% seen once. Sequenced: CD4+ T cells sorted from blood. The receptor set was obtained from a human donor in good health.

V is TRBV7-8 and J is TRBJ2-2; the match to TRBD2 covers 15 bases. V lost 2 bases and J lost 0; bases outside the gene matches: 4. Germline V gene sequence: CDR1 SGHVS, CDR2 FQNEAQ. This CDR3 is built from 19 residues. CDR3: CASSLRGLAGGANTGELFF. The CDR3 nucleotides are TGTGCCAGCAGCTTACGAGGACTAGCGGGAGGGGCGAACACCGGGGAGCTGTTTTTT.

The chain is built from TRBV30 and TRBJ1-4; TRBD1 matches 8 bases. Germline V lookup: CDR1 GTSNPN, CDR2 SVGIG (reference sequence). J gave up 5 bases and V 2 bases, and 4 bases lay outside the gene matches. This CDR3 has 14 residues. The DNA of the CDR3 is TGTGCCTGGAGTAGACAGGGGTTAAATGAAAAACTGTTTTTT. Translating it yields CAWSRQGLNEKLFF.

This chain links TRBV6-5 with TRBJ2-1; 11 nucleotides agree with TRBD2. From germline, CDR1 is MNHEY and CDR2 SVGAGI. V was pared by 4 bases and J by 5 bases, with 7 bases of the junction left unmatched. CDR3 length: 16 residues. As DNA, the CDR3 is TGTGCCAGCAGTTCTAGCGGGAGGAGTGTGCACAATGAGCAGTTCTTC. This codes for CASSSSGRSVHNEQFF.

The V and J genes are TRBV19 and TRBJ1-1, with D tentatively TRBD1 (5 bases). The CDR3 extends over 14 amino acids. The germline V gene has CDR1 LNHDA and CDR2 SQIVND (reference sequence). V lost 2 bases and J lost 5, with 12 bases in between. CDR3 in amino acids: CASSIQGYVTEAFF. The DNA for the CDR3 is TGTGCCAGTAGTATACAGGGTTATGTGACTGAAGCTTTCTTT.

This clone has a handful of counts. The chain combines TRBV29-1 with TRBJ2-7; the D gene is possibly TRBD1 (6 bases). Germline CDR1 is SQVTM and CDR2 is ANQGSEA. V was trimmed by 4 bases and J by 3 bases, leaving 10 bases between them. CDR3 length: 12 amino acids. As DNA, the CDR3 is TGCAGCGTTGCACAGGGAGACTACGAGCAGTACTTC. Translating gives CSVAQGDYEQYF.

Points on this clone: Relative to the germline gene, one junction end is altered; a read error may explain this. The chain carries TRBV6-5 and TRBJ2-7, with 14 bases that match TRBD2. CDR1 and CDR2 from the germline V gene are MNHEY and SVGAGI. The CDR3 covers 15 residues. DNA for the CDR3: TGTGCCACCAGTAGAGGGACTAGCGGGAGAAACGAGCAGTACTTC. It codes for CATSRGTSGRNEQYF.

This chain connects TRBV7-2 to TRBJ2-7; no reliable D call. Germline assignment: CDR1 SGHTA and CDR2 FQGNSA. V was clipped by 3 bases and J by 2 bases, with 14 bases between them. The CDR3 spans 15 residues. This CDR3 reads CASSFFEDGTYEQYF. Written as DNA, the CDR3 is TGTGCCAGCAGCTTCTTCGAGGATGGGACCTACGAGCAGTACTTC. Together with reference TRBV7-2 and TRBJ2-7, the CDR3 gives the full variable domain: GAGVSQSPSNKVTEKGKDVELRCDPISGHTALYWYRQSLGQGLEFLIYFQGNSAPDKSGLPSDRFSAERTGGSVSTLTIQRTQQEDSAVYLCASSFFEDGTYEQYFGPGTRLTVT.

The chain joins TRBV28 to TRBJ1-5, with D hard to call. Trimming removed 3 bases from V and 7 bases from J, with 13 bases in between. Looked up from germline, CDR1 is MDHEN and CDR2 is SYDVKM. CDR3 length: 14 residues. The CDR3 region is CASSLARVGQPQHF. In DNA form, the CDR3 reads TGTGCCAGCAGTTTGGCGAGGGTCGGCCAGCCCCAGCATTTT.

The chain uses TRBV5-1 and TRBJ1-1; no definite D call. Germline lookup yields CDR1 SGHRS and CDR2 YFSETQ. This CDR3 has 13 residues. The V and J ends lost 1 base and 2 bases respectively, with 6 bases between them. The CDR3: CASSLTVNTEAFF. The CDR3, as DNA: TGCGCCAGCAGCTTGACCGTTAACACTGAAGCTTTCTTT.

CDR3 bases: TGTGCCAGCAGCTTCCGGACAGGGGCTGAAGCTTTCTTT. This gives the protein CASSFRTGAEAFF. The chain links TRBV7-2 to TRBJ1-1; 9 bases align to TRBD1. Germline V lookup: CDR1 SGHTA, CDR2 FQGNSA. V dropped 3 bases and J dropped 6; count of bases not matched to a gene: 2. This CDR3 region has 13 residues. The full variable domain, its missing parts supplied by reference TRBV7-2 and TRBJ1-1, is GAGVSQSPSNKVTEKGKDVELRCDPISGHTALYWYRQSLGQGLEFLIYFQGNSAPDKSGLPSDRFSAERTGGSVSTLTIQRTQQEDSAVYLCASSFRTGAEAFFGQGTRLTVV.

The CDR3 here is CASSYEGGSYEQYF. The CDR3 coding sequence is TGTGCCAGCAGTTACGAAGGAGGCTCCTACGAGCAGTACTTC. The rearrangement links TRBV6-6 to TRBJ2-7, with D possibly matching TRBD2 (5 bases). From germline, CDR1 is MNHNY and CDR2 SVGAGI (reference sequence). V gave up 2 bases and J gave up 0 bases, with 8 bases separating them. This CDR3 has 14 residues.

The chain employs TRBV27 and TRBJ1-1, with D possibly TRBD1 on 6 matching bases. Trimming removed 5 bases from V and 1 base from J, with 17 bases in between. CDR3 length: 16 residues. Germline loops: CDR1 MNHEY, CDR2 SMNVEV (reference sequence). The CDR3 here is CASSPRGDRQNTEAFF. The CDR3 nucleotides read TGTGCCAGCAGTCCCCGGGGCGACAGGCAGAACACTGAAGCTTTCTTT.

The gene calls are TRBV7-2 and TRBJ1-2, with D perhaps matching TRBD1 (5 bases). Germline CDR1 is SGHTA and CDR2 is FQGNSA. The CDR3 extends over 13 amino acids. The V gene lost 6 bases and the J gene lost 7 bases, with 15 bases spanning the gap. The CDR3 region has the DNA TGTGCCAGCAGGAACCGAGGGGTCGGTGGCTACACCTTC. Protein sequence: CASRNRGVGGYTF.

About this clone: A junction end diverges from the germline sequence, so it may reflect a read error. The rearrangement links TRBV6-1 to TRBJ2-2, with TRBD2 identical over 13 bases. The germline CDR1 and CDR2 sequences are MNHNS and SASEGT. The CDR3 sequence is 16 residues long. CDR3 DNA sequence: TGTGCCAGCAGAGAAGGACTAGCGGGAGCCGCCGGGGAGCTGTTTTTT. It encodes CASREGLAGAAGELFF.

This clone was counted once. The chain recombines TRBV7-2 with TRBJ2-7; D gene ambiguous. This CDR3 has 11 residues. CDR1 is SGHTA, CDR2 FQGNSA, per germline. V dropped 7 bases and J dropped 1 base, with 5 bases sitting between them. CDR3 in amino acids: CASTHSYEQYF. The DNA of the CDR3 is TGTGCCAGCACTCATTCCTACGAGCAGTACTTC.

CDR3 DNA: TGTGCCAGCAGCTTATCTGAGACCCAGTACTTC. Its translation: CASSLSETQYF. The rearrangement links TRBV7-9 to TRBJ2-5; D gene uncertain. Trimming left V 2 bases short and J 5 bases short, with 3 bases between. Germline-derived CDR1 and CDR2 are SEHNR and FQNEAQ (reference sequence). The CDR3 totals 11 residues.

The chain has TRBV28 and TRBJ1-2; 7 positions match TRBD1. The germline CDR1 and CDR2 sequences are MDHEN and SYDVKM. J gave up 8 bases and V 7 bases, and 13 bases lay outside the gene matches. The CDR3 runs to 14 residues. In DNA, the CDR3 is TGTGCCAGCAATCCAGGGGGGGCCGTTCCCGGCTACACCTTC. As protein: CASNPGGAVPGYTF.

This chain connects TRBV25-1 to TRBJ1-1, with 7 positions matching TRBD1. The CDR3 sequence is 14 residues long. With V trimmed by 4 bases and J by 7 bases, 9 bases remained unmatched. Germline CDR1 is MGHDK and CDR2 is SYGVNS. CDR3 sequence (DNA): TGTGCCAGCAGTGGACATGGGGGGGACAGTGAAGCTTTCTTT. This encodes CASSGHGGDSEAFF.

The rearrangement joins TRBV6-6 to TRBJ2-1; 8 bases fit TRBD2. The CDR3 extends over 13 amino acids. Trimming cost V 3 bases and J 9 bases; bases outside gene matches: 4. Germline CDR1 MNHNY, CDR2 SVGAGI (reference sequence). CDR3 nucleotides: TGTGCCAGCAGTTATAGCGGGGTGGCTGAGCAGTTCTTC. Translating gives CASSYSGVAEQFF.

The V call is TRBV9, the J call TRBJ2-5, with D unclear. The J call may not be correct, given that the DNA end is closer to TRBJ2-7. CDR3 length equals 14 residues. CDR1 is SGDLS and CDR2 is YYNGEE in the germline V gene. The CDR3 spells CASSARSNSYEQYF. The CDR3 DNA reads as TGTGCCAGCAGCGCCCGATCTAACTCCTACGAGCAGTACTTC.

This chain joins TRBV5-4 and TRBJ2-5; the D is unclear. Judging by the DNA end, TRBJ2-7 fits better; the J call may be wrong. Germline loops: CDR1 SGHNT, CDR2 YYREEE (reference sequence). The CDR3 sequence is 12 residues long. CDR3 nucleotides: TGTGCCAGCAGCTTGGGCAGGTCCGAGCAGTACTTC. Amino acids: CASSLGRSEQYF.

The chain carries TRBV27 and TRBJ1-5, with D unresolved. There are 14 residues in the CDR3. V was cut by 8 bases and J by 1 base, with 12 bases left in between. Germline V gene data show CDR1 as MNHEY and CDR2 as SMNVEV (reference sequence). Written as DNA, the CDR3 is TGTGCCAGCGGGGAGAGGGTCAGCAATCAGCCCCAGCATTTT. It encodes CASGERVSNQPQHF.

The chain links TRBV29-1 to TRBJ2-1; TRBD2 agrees at 9 bases. V lost 3 bases and J lost 9; bases outside the gene matches: 9. The CDR3 covers 14 residues. The germline CDR1 and CDR2 sequences are SQVTM and ANQGSEA. The CDR3: CSVDSGLAKTEQFF. In nucleotides, the CDR3 is TGCAGCGTTGACTCAGGACTAGCGAAAACTGAGCAGTTCTTC.

This clone was detected once. The chain has TRBV7-2 and TRBJ2-5; the match to TRBD1 covers 8 bases. CDR3 length: 15 amino acids. CDR1 and CDR2 from the germline V gene are SGHTA and FQGNSA. The V segment lost 6 bases and the J segment 2 bases; nucleotides outside the gene matches: 8. CDR3 nucleotides: TGTGCCAGCAGTTTTGACAGGGGTCGGCAAGAGACCCAGTACTTC. Residues: CASSFDRGRQETQYF.

The chain employs TRBV5-6 and TRBJ2-5; 9 nucleotides align to TRBD1. Germline CDR1 and CDR2: SGHDT and YYEEEE. This CDR3 is 16 amino acids long. V lost 4 bases and J lost 1; bases outside the gene matches: 8. The CDR3 DNA is TGTGCCAGCAGCGAAACAGGGGGCGGGGGCCAAGAGACCCAGTACTTC. Amino acids: CASSETGGGGQETQYF.

V gene TRBV6-5 combines with J gene TRBJ1-5; 8 nucleotides agree with TRBD1. V lost 8 bases, J lost 7 bases, and 7 bases stayed unmatched. CDR3 length equals 13 residues. Germline loops: CDR1 MNHEY, CDR2 SVGAGI. The DNA of the CDR3 is TGTGCCAGCGCGGACAGGGTAAGGCAGCCCCAGCATTTT. Its protein product is CASADRVRQPQHF.

The chain uses TRBV18 and TRBJ2-5; D remains ambiguous. Germline-derived CDR1 and CDR2 are KGHSH and LQKENI. Deletions cut 3 bases from V and 9 bases from J, with 14 bases between. The CDR3 has 13 residues. CDR3 region: CASSPDGYMAQYF. CDR3 nucleotide sequence: TGTGCCAGCTCACCCGACGGGTATATGGCCCAGTACTTC.

This chain uses TRBV9 with TRBJ2-3; D uncertain. V shed 7 bases and J shed 0 bases, with 15 bases lying between them. The CDR3 contains 15 residues. The germline V gene encodes CDR1 SGDLS and CDR2 YYNGEE. The CDR3: CASGLDGRSTDTQYF. The CDR3 DNA reads as TGTGCCAGCGGGCTGGACGGACGAAGCACAGATACGCAGTATTTT.

Only a few counts were recorded for this clone. The chain uses TRBV14 and TRBJ1-1; no definite D call. This CDR3 region has 13 residues. CDR1 and CDR2 from the germline V gene are SGHDN and FVKESK. Trimming left V 5 bases short and J 0 bases short, with 7 bases between. CDR3 sequence: CASSSSMNTEAFF. DNA of the CDR3: TGTGCCAGCAGCTCGTCGATGAACACTGAAGCTTTCTTT.

The rearrangement joins TRBV7-8 to TRBJ1-3, with D perhaps matching TRBD1 (5 bases). Germline V CDR1 and CDR2: SGHVS, FQNEAQ. The CDR3 consists of 15 residues. Trimming stripped 1 base from V and 2 bases from J, with 9 bases between. The CDR3 coding sequence is TGTGCCAGCAGCTTAGTTGGGACGCCTGGAAACACCATATATTTT. It translates to CASSLVGTPGNTIYF.